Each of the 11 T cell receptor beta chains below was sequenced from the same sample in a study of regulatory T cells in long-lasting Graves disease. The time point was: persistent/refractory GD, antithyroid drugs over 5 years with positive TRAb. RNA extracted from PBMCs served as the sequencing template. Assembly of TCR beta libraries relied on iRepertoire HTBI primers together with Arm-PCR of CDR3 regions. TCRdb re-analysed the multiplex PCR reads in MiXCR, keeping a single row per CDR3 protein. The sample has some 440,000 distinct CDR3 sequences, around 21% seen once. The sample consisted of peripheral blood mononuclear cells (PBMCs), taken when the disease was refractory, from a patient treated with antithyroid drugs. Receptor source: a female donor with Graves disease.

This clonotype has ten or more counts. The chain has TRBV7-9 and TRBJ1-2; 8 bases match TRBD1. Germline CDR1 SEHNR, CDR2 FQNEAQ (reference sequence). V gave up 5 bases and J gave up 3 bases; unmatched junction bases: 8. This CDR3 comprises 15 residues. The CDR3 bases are TGTGCCAGCAGCAACCCGGGACAGGCTCACTATGGCTACACCTTC. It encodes CASSNPGQAHYGYTF.

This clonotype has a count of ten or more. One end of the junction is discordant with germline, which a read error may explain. CDR3 in amino acids: CASSYVARIF. CDR3 DNA: TGTGCCAGCAGCTACGTAGCACGGATCTTC. The V and J genes are TRBV11-2 and TRBJ1-2; D remains unclear. Germline V lookup: CDR1 SGHAT, CDR2 FQNNGV. The CDR3 contains 10 residues.

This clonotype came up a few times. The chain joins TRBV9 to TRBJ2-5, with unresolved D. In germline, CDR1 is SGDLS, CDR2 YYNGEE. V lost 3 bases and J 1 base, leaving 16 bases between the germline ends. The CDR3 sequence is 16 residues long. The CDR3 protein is CASSALPGHPQETQYF. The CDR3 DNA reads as TGTGCCAGCAGCGCCCTCCCCGGCCACCCCCAAGAGACCCAGTACTTC.

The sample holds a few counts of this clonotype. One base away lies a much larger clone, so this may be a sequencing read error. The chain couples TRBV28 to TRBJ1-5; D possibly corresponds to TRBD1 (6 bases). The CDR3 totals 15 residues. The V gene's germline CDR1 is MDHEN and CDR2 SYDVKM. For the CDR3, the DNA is TGTGCCAGCGGTTTGCTACAGGGAGGCGGTCAGCCCCAGCATTTT. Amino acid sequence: CASGLLQGGGQPQHF. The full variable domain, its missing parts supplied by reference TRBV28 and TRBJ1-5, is DVKVTQSSRYLVKRTGEKVFLECVQDMDHENMFWYRQDPGLGLRLIYFSYDVKMKEKGDIPEGYSVSREKKERFSLILESASTNQTSMYLCASGLLQGGGQPQHFGDGTRLSIL.

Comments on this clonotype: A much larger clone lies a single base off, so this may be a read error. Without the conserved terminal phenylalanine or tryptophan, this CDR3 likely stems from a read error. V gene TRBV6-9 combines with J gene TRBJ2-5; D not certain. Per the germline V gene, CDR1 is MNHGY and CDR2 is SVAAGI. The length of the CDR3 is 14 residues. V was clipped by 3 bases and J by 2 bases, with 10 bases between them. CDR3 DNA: TGTGCCAGCAGTTACGGCGGTACTCAAGAGACCCAGTACTCC. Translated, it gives CASSYGGTQETQYS.

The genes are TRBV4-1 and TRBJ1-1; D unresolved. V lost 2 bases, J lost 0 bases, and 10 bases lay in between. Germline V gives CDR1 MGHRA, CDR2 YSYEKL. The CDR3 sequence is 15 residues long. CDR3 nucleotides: TGCGCCAGCAGCCAACGGGAGGGTCTGAACACTGAAGCTTTCTTT. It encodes CASSQREGLNTEAFF.

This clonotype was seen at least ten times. The CDR3 loop reads CASSLDWTYEQYF. CDR3 DNA sequence: TGTGCCAGCAGCTTAGACTGGACCTACGAGCAGTACTTC. The V and J genes are TRBV7-9 and TRBJ2-7, with no clear D. The V and J ends lost 1 base and 2 bases respectively, with 6 bases between them. Germline assignment: CDR1 SEHNR and CDR2 FQNEAQ (reference sequence). This CDR3 is 13 amino acids long.

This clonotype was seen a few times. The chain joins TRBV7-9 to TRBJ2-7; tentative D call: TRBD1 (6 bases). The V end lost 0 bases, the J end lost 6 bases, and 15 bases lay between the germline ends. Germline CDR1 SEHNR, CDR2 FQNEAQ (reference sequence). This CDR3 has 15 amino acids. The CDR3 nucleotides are TGTGCCAGCAGCTTAGCGGGGCCAGGGGTGGGCGAGCAGTACTTC. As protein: CASSLAGPGVGEQYF.

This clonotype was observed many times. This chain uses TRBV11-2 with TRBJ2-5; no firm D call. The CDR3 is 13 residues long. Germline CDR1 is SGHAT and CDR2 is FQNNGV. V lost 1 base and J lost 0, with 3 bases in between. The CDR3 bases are TGTGCCAGCAGCTTAGTGTACCAAGAGACCCAGTACTTC. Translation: CASSLVYQETQYF. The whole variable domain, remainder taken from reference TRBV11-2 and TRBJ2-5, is EAGVAQSPRYKIIEKRQSVAFWCNPISGHATLYWYQQILGQGPKLLIQFQNNGVVDDSQLPKDRFSAERLKGVDSTLKIQPAKLEDSAVYLCASSLVYQETQYFGPGTRLLVL.

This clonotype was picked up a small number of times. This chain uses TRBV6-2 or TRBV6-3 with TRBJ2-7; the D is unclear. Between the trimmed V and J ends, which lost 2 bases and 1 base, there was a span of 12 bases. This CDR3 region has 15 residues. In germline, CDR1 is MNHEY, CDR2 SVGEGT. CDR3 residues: CASSYGIVWSYEQYF. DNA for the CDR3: TGTGCCAGCAGTTACGGTATCGTTTGGTCCTACGAGCAGTACTTC.

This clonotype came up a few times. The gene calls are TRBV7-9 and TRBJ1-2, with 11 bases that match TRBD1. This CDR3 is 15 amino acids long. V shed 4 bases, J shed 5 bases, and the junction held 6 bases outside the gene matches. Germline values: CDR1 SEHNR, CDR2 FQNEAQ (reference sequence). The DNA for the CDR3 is TGTGCCAGCAGCTGGACCGGGACAGGGGGATATGGCTACACCTTC. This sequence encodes CASSWTGTGGYGYTF.